These 22 T cell receptor beta chains originate from one sample sequenced in a study of T cell responses to AZD1222 COVID-19 vaccine. Sequencing was performed with immunoSEQ multiplex PCR; in TCRdb, only in-frame clones are kept and a portion is missing. The sample records some 180,000 clones, roughly 92% being singletons. The sequences come from peripheral blood, collected on day 0 of AZD1222 vaccination. The receptors derive from an adult in good health.

The chain uses TRBV6-2 or TRBV6-3 and TRBJ1-2; the D is unclear. The CDR3 length is 13 residues. CDR1 is MNHEY, CDR2 SVGEGT, per germline. V dropped 6 bases and J dropped 7 bases, with 15 bases sitting between them. The CDR3 region is CASSLILEGGYTF. CDR3 nucleotide sequence: TGTGCCAGCAGCCTAATATTAGAGGGTGGCTACACCTTC.

CDR3 in amino acids: CASSRNNSPLHF. The CDR3 nucleotides are TGTGCCAGCAGTAGGAACAATTCACCCCTCCACTTT. The gene calls are TRBV7-8 and TRBJ1-6; D remains ambiguous. The germline gives CDR1 SGHVS, CDR2 FQNEAQ. Deletions cut 6 bases from V and 7 bases from J, with 7 bases between. The length of the CDR3 is 12 residues.

In this sample, this clone turned up once. The genes are TRBV19 and TRBJ1-5; D remains unclear. Germline CDR1 is LNHDA and CDR2 is SQIVND (reference sequence). CDR3 size: 15 residues. The V end was cut by 1 base, the J end by 4 bases, with 11 bases between. CDR3 sequence: CASSIVSRRNQPQHF. The CDR3 DNA reads TGTGCCAGTAGTATAGTCAGCCGGAGGAATCAGCCCCAGCATTTT.

V is TRBV3-1 (or the pseudogene TRBV3-2) and J is TRBJ1-5; D is unresolved. The CDR3 has 13 amino acids. The V end lost 0 bases, the J end lost 7 bases, and 7 bases lay between the germline ends. CDR1 LGHDT and CDR2 YNNKEL come from the germline V gene (reference sequence). CDR3 sequence: CASSQDGKQPQHF. CDR3 nucleotides: TGTGCCAGCAGCCAAGACGGGAAACAGCCCCAGCATTTT.

V gene TRBV6-5 combines with J gene TRBJ1-2; no reliable D call. Per germline, CDR1 MNHEY and CDR2 SVGAGI. This CDR3 has 14 amino acids. V was trimmed by 5 bases and J by 0 bases, leaving 10 bases between them. The CDR3 loop is CASSREGTNYGYTF. CDR3 nucleotides: TGTGCCAGCAGTAGGGAGGGCACTAACTATGGCTACACCTTC.

The rearrangement joins TRBV19 to TRBJ1-4; D is undetermined. Germline loops: CDR1 LNHDA, CDR2 SQIVND (reference sequence). Trimming took 10 bases from V and 0 from J, leaving 12 bases between them. CDR3 length equals 14 residues. The CDR3 loop is CATRLASTNEKLFF. DNA for the CDR3: TGTGCCACTCGCCTCGCCTCAACTAATGAAAAACTGTTTTTT.

The genes are TRBV14 and TRBJ1-2; D unclear. The CDR3 loop spans 15 amino acids. Trimming took 4 bases from V and 0 from J, leaving 12 bases between them. Per the germline V gene, CDR1 is SGHDN and CDR2 is FVKESK. The DNA for the CDR3 is TGTGCCAGCAGCCCTACAGTATTAGCTAACTATGGCTACACCTTC. Translated: CASSPTVLANYGYTF.

The rearrangement links TRBV11-2 to TRBJ1-2; D gene uncertain. CDR1 SGHAT and CDR2 FQNNGV come from the germline V gene. V lost 1 base to trimming and J lost 0 bases, with 6 bases between them. The CDR3 sequence is 14 residues long. CDR3 residues: CASSLGYANYGYTF. The CDR3 bases are TGTGCCAGCAGCTTAGGGTATGCTAACTATGGCTACACCTTC. The whole variable domain, remainder taken from reference TRBV11-2 and TRBJ1-2, is EAGVAQSPRYKIIEKRQSVAFWCNPISGHATLYWYQQILGQGPKLLIQFQNNGVVDDSQLPKDRFSAERLKGVDSTLKIQPAKLEDSAVYLCASSLGYANYGYTFGSGTRLTVV.

This chain uses TRBV4-1 with TRBJ1-4; D is unresolved. Germline assignment: CDR1 MGHRA and CDR2 YSYEKL. This CDR3 has 13 amino acids. V was clipped by 5 bases and J by 6 bases, with 10 bases between them. The CDR3 here is CASSERIDEKLFF. CDR3 in DNA: TGCGCCAGCAGCGAAAGGATAGATGAAAAACTGTTTTTT.

The chain employs TRBV6-1 and TRBJ2-7, with TRBD2 identical over 13 bases. CDR1 MNHNS and CDR2 SASEGT come from the germline V gene. Trimming at V came to 4 bases and at J to 0 bases, leaving 6 bases not matched to a gene. The CDR3 totals 17 residues. CDR3 loop: CASSGTSGGHSSYEQYV. CDR3 bases: TGTGCCAGCAGTGGGACTAGCGGGGGACACAGCTCCTACGAGCAGTACGTC.

This chain links TRBV5-1 with TRBJ2-3; 9 nucleotides align to TRBD1. CDR3 length: 15 amino acids. J was trimmed by 4 bases and V by 1 base; bases with no gene match: 4. CDR1 and CDR2 from the germline V gene are SGHRS and YFSETQ. In DNA, the CDR3 is TGCGCCAGCAGCTTGATTGGGACAGGGCCAGATACGCAGTATTTT. It codes for CASSLIGTGPDTQYF.

The chain recombines TRBV6-1 with TRBJ2-1, with D maybe TRBD2 (6 bases). Germline V CDR1 and CDR2: MNHNS, SASEGT. CDR3 length equals 14 residues. V dropped 7 bases and J dropped 2 bases, with 12 bases sitting between them. The CDR3 spells CASKMGGAYNEQFF. CDR3 sequence (DNA): TGTGCCAGCAAAATGGGGGGAGCCTACAATGAGCAGTTCTTC.

The chain couples TRBV19 to TRBJ1-2; D remains ambiguous. Germline V lookup: CDR1 LNHDA, CDR2 SQIVND (reference sequence). The CDR3 loop spans 15 amino acids. Trimming pared 3 bases from V and 4 bases from J, leaving 15 bases between. In DNA form, the CDR3 reads TGTGCCAGTAGTATTCTCCGGTCGGGGAGCTATGGCTACACCTTC. It codes for CASSILRSGSYGYTF.

V and J are TRBV4-2 and TRBJ2-3, with TRBD2 matching 8 bases. This CDR3 has 16 residues. The germline CDR1 and CDR2 sequences are LGHNA and YNFKEQ. With V trimmed by 4 bases and J by 2 bases, 8 bases remained unmatched. The CDR3 spells CASSPRALADTDTQYF. DNA of the CDR3: TGTGCCAGCAGCCCCAGGGCACTAGCGGACACAGATACGCAGTATTTT.

This chain joins TRBV2 and TRBJ2-5, with 9 nucleotides matching TRBD1. V dropped 9 bases and J dropped 4; count of bases not matched to a gene: 9. Germline values: CDR1 SNHLY, CDR2 FYNNEI. The CDR3 is 14 amino acids. This CDR3 reads CASTRDRDGETQYF. The CDR3 DNA follows: TGTGCCAGTACCCGGGACAGGGATGGAGAGACCCAGTACTTC.

The CDR3 DNA reads as TGCGCCAGCAGCTTAACGGGAGAAGCCTACAATGAGCAGTTCTTC. Translating gives CASSLTGEAYNEQFF. The chain carries TRBV5-1 and TRBJ2-1, with D perhaps TRBD2 (6 bases). This CDR3 contains 15 residues. V was pared by 2 bases and J by 2 bases, with 11 bases between. CDR1 and CDR2 from the germline V gene are SGHRS and YFSETQ.

The sample holds one count of this clone. This chain connects TRBV30 to TRBJ1-1; the match to TRBD1 covers 10 bases. V lost 6 bases to trimming and J lost 3 bases; unmatched junction nucleotides: 7. CDR1 GTSNPN and CDR2 SVGIG come from the germline V gene (reference sequence). This CDR3 comprises 14 residues. The CDR3 here is CACFRQGAYTEAFF. For the CDR3, the DNA is TGTGCCTGTTTCAGACAGGGGGCATACACTGAAGCTTTCTTT. The variable domain in full, with the rest retrieved from reference TRBV30 and TRBJ1-1, is SQTIHQWPATLVQPVGSPLSLECTVEGTSNPNLYWYRQAAGRGLQLLFYSVGIGQISSEVPQNLSASRPQDRQFILSSKKLLLSDSGFYLCACFRQGAYTEAFFGQGTRLTVV.

The V gene is TRBV5-6, the J gene TRBJ2-5, with D tentatively TRBD2 (5 bases). CDR3 length: 15 amino acids. The V end lost 5 bases, the J end lost 10 bases, and 24 bases lay between the germline ends. CDR1 and CDR2 from the germline V gene are SGHDT and YYEEEE. CDR3 DNA sequence: TGTGCCAGCAGTCCTCTGGCGGCATTCGGGGTGGGCCAGTACTTC. It translates to CASSPLAAFGVGQYF. Full variable domain (outside the CDR3, taken from reference TRBV5-6 and TRBJ2-5): DAGVTQSPTHLIKTRGQQVTLRCSPKSGHDTVSWYQQALGQGPQFIFQYYEEEERQRGNFPDRFSGHQFPNYSSELNVNALLLGDSALYLCASSPLAAFGVGQYFGPGTRLLVL.

DNA for the CDR3: TGTGCCAGCAGTCTCCACCGAGCGCCTCAGGGCTACACCTTC. This codes for CASSLHRAPQGYTF. V gene TRBV27 combines with J gene TRBJ1-2; unclear D gene. This CDR3 region has 14 residues. Germline V gene data show CDR1 as MNHEY and CDR2 as SMNVEV (reference sequence). Trimming pared 5 bases from V and 8 bases from J, leaving 18 bases between.

This chain connects TRBV19 to TRBJ1-1; D possibly corresponds to TRBD1 (6 bases). Germline CDR1 is LNHDA and CDR2 is SQIVND (reference sequence). The V end lost 1 base, the J end lost 1 base, and 10 bases lay between the germline ends. This CDR3 has 15 amino acids. This CDR3 is CASSIVGGRNTEAFF. The CDR3, as DNA: TGTGCCAGTAGTATAGTTGGGGGCCGGAACACTGAAGCTTTCTTT.

The count of this clone is one. The V call is TRBV4-1, the J call TRBJ1-2; D might be TRBD1 (6 bases). Germline-derived CDR1 and CDR2 are MGHRA and YSYEKL. The germline V and J ends were trimmed by 2 bases and 0 bases, with 16 bases remaining between them. The CDR3 extends over 17 amino acids. The CDR3 spells CASSQPVQGRTNYGYTF. The CDR3 bases are TGCGCCAGCAGCCAACCGGTACAGGGCCGGACTAACTATGGCTACACCTTC.

V is TRBV12-5 and J is TRBJ2-5, with no clear D. CDR1 is LGHNT and CDR2 is FRNRAP in the germline V gene. There are 16 residues in the CDR3. V lost 7 bases, J lost 2 bases, and 20 bases lay in between. The DNA of the CDR3 is TGTGCTAGTGCTCCCCGGGTTCGGAGTTTACAAGAGACCCAGTACTTC. Translating it yields CASAPRVRSLQETQYF.